This T cell receptor beta chain was captured by sequencing in a study of PD-1 blockade in mismatch repair-deficient tumors. Germline trimming cut 0 bases from V and 2 bases from J; bases unmatched to any gene: 9. Germline CDR1 reads SGHDT; CDR2 reads YYEEEE. The length of the CDR3 is 19 residues. Profiled with immunoSEQ multiplex PCR; TCRdb holds only in-frame clones, not every one. The data contain about 14,000 clones, more than 85% of them singletons. A word on this clone: Its matching antigen is unknown.

Documented time point: approximately 9-day in vitro stimulation with candidate neoantigen peptide 6. About seven ELISpot-reactive neoantigen peptides each drove an approximately ten-day in vitro stimulation. This receptor was obtained from an adult with mismatch repair-deficient cancer. The V gene is TRBV5-6, the J gene TRBJ2-3, with 13 nucleotides matching TRBD2. Material: cells cultured in vitro, obtained from a patient treated with pembrolizumab. The CDR3 here is CASSLVGTSGTRLTDTQYF. The CDR3, as DNA: TGTGCCAGCAGCTTGGTGGGGACTAGCGGGACTAGACTCACAGATACGCAGTATTTT.